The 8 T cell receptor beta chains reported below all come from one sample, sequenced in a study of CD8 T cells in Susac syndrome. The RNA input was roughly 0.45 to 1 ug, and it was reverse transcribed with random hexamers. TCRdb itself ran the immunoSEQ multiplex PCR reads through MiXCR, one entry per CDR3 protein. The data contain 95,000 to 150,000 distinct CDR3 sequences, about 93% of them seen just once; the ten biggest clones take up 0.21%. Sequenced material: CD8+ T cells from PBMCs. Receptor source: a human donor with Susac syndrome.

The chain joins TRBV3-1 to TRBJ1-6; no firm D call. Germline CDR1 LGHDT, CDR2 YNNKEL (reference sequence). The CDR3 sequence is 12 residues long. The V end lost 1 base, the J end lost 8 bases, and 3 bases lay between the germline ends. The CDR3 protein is CASSQGDSPLHF. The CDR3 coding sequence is TGTGCCAGCAGCCAAGGCGATTCACCCCTCCACTTT.

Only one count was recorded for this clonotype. The CDR3 DNA reads as TGTGCCAGCAGTTACCCTGACATTTCCTACGAGCAGTACTTC. It yields the protein CASSYPDISYEQYF. The genes are TRBV6-2 or TRBV6-3 and TRBJ2-7; D is undetermined. The CDR3 sequence is 14 residues long. In germline, CDR1 is MNHEY, CDR2 SVGEGT. V shed 2 bases and J shed 1 base, with 9 bases lying between them.

The CDR3 DNA is TGCGCCAGCAGTCAAGGTCCCTGGCGGGAGTGCGAGCAGTACTTC. Residues: CASSQGPWRECEQYF. The chain combines TRBV23-1 with TRBJ2-7; 7 bases agree with TRBD2. TRBV23-1 is an ORF, with its function uncertain. V lost 2 bases to trimming and J lost 6 bases; unmatched junction nucleotides: 10. CDR3 length: 15 amino acids.

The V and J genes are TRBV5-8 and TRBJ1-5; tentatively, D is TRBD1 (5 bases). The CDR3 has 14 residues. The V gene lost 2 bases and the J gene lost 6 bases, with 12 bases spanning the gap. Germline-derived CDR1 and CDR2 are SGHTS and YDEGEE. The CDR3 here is CASSLRQGVQPQHF. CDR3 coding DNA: TGTGCCAGCAGCTTAAGGCAGGGAGTTCAGCCCCAGCATTTT.

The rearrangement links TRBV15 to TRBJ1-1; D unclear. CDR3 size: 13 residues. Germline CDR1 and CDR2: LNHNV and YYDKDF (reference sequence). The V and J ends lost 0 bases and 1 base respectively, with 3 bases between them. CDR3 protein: CATSREGNTEAFF. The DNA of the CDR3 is TGTGCCACCAGCAGAGAGGGGAACACTGAAGCTTTCTTT.

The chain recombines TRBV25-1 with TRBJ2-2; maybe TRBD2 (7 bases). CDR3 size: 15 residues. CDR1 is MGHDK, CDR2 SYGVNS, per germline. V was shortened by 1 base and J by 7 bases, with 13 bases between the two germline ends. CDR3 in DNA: TGTGCCAGCAGTGAATTGGGGGGGCAGGGCGGGGAGCTGTTTTTT. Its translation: CASSELGGQGGELFF.

In DNA, the CDR3 is TGTGCCAGCACCCCTCGCAGGTCTGCTGAAGCTTTCTTT. It yields the protein CASTPRRSAEAFF. V gene TRBV12-3 or TRBV12-4 combines with J gene TRBJ1-1; D not certain. V was pared by 7 bases and J by 6 bases, with 15 bases between. CDR3 length: 13 residues.

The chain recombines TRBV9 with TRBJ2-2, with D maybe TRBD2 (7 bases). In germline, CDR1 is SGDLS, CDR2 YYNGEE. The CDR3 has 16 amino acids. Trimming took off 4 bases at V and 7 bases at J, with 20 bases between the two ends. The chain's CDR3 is CASSPGGGGAGGELFF. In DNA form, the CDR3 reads TGTGCCAGCAGCCCCGGGGGTGGGGGGGCCGGCGGGGAGCTGTTTTTT.